This T cell receptor (beta chain) was found in a study of technical replicates of blood from a handful of donors. The assay was immunoSEQ multiplex PCR, and TCRdb's table has in-frame clones only and misses some. The sample records roughly 70,000 clones, 92% being singletons. The trim removed 2 bases at V and 5 bases at J, leaving 5 bases unmatched. Germline CDR1 is KGHSH and CDR2 is LQKENI. The CDR3 extends over 15 amino acids. The chain combines TRBV18 with TRBJ2-5; TRBD1 aligns across 10 bases. Sequenced: T cells isolated from PBMCs. This clonotype was sampled from a human donor in good health. CDR3 protein: CASSPAGTGVETQYF. In DNA, the CDR3 is TGTGCCAGCTCACCAGCCGGGACAGGGGTGGAGACCCAGTACTTC.